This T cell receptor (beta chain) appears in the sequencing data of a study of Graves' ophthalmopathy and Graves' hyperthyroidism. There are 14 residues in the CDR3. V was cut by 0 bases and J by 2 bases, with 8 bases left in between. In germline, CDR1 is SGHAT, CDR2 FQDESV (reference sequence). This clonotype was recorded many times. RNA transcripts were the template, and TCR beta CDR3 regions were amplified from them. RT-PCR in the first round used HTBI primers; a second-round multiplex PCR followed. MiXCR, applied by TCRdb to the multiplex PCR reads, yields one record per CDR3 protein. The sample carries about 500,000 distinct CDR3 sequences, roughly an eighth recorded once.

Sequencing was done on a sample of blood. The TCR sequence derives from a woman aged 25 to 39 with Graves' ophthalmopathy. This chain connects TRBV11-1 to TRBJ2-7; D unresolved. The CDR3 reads CASSLAGFPYEQYF. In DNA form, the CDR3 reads TGTGCCAGCAGCTTAGCGGGGTTCCCCTACGAGCAGTACTTC.